This TCR beta chain was identified in a study of T-cell memory formation after mild COVID-19. Study-level information: There were largely donor-specific TCR clusters.

As concerns this clonotype: Its target is unknown.

Whole-study findings and limits: Mainly CM and EM harbored the contracting CD4+ clones; mainly EMRA harbored the CD8+ ones. SARS-CoV-2 specificity of second-wave clones peaking day 37 was unconfirmed. Memory sampled before infection contained some responding clones, suggesting cross-reactive memory joined.

TCRdb processed the 5' RACE reads anew with MiXCR; each CDR3 protein has one entry. The sample holds almost 550,000 distinct CDR3 sequences, 20% seen once. The CDR3 has 15 amino acids. V trimming: 0 bases; J trimming: 3 bases; junction bases outside the gene matches: 4. Germline CDR1 and CDR2: ENHRY and SYGVKD. The V and J genes are TRBV10-3 and TRBJ1-1, with 7 bases fitting TRBD1. The source of this sequence is an adult woman who had mild COVID-19 (a few samples of this study predate the infection). Cell type and time point are not known. The sequencing sample was made of PBMCs or a T cell subset sorted from them (not recorded which). The CDR3 bases are TGTGCCATCAGTGAGTCGAAGGGGGCGGACACTGAAGCTTTCTTT. This codes for CAISESKGADTEAFF.